Each of the 5 T cell receptor beta chains below was sequenced from the same sample in a study of CD8+CD57+ T cells in acquired aplastic anemia. Genomic DNA acted as the template from which TCR beta VDJ combination and CDR3 sequence profiling were carried out. TCRdb analysed the reads with MiXCR anew, one entry per CDR3 protein. The sample records roughly 240,000 distinct CDR3 sequences, 47% being singletons. An expansion of CD8+CD57+ cells by flow cytometry had been shown in patients chosen for sequencing. What was sequenced was sorted CD4+, CD8+, or CD8+CD57+ T cells (not recorded which) from PBMCs. The source is a human donor with aplastic anemia.

The gene calls are TRBV10-3 and TRBJ1-2; D not certain. The CDR3 runs 16 residues. CDR1 ENHRY and CDR2 SYGVKD come from the germline V gene. V lost 2 bases and J 1 base, leaving 14 bases between the germline ends. This CDR3 reads CAISEASHGVNYGYTF. The CDR3 DNA is TGTGCCATCAGTGAGGCCTCCCACGGGGTTAACTATGGCTACACCTTC.

With respect to this clonotype: One base away lies a much larger clone, so this may be a sequencing read error. The V call is TRBV5-5, the J call TRBJ1-6; D call uncertain. V lost 4 bases, J lost 0 bases, and 5 bases lay in between. The germline V gene encodes CDR1 SGHKS and CDR2 YYEKEE (reference sequence). There are 14 residues in the CDR3. As DNA, the CDR3 is TGTGCCAGCAGCACTAGCTCCTATAATTCACCCCTCCACTTT. It specifies CASSTSSYNSPLHF. The full variable domain, its missing parts supplied by reference TRBV5-5 and TRBJ1-6, is DAGVTQSPTHLIKTRGQQVTLRCSPISGHKSVSWYQQVLGQGPQFIFQYYEKEERGRGNFPDRFSARQFPNYSSELNVNALLLGDSALYLCASSTSSYNSPLHFGNGTRLTVT.

The V call is TRBV2, the J call TRBJ2-1; 11 bases match TRBD2. There are 15 residues in the CDR3. Germline V gene sequence: CDR1 SNHLY, CDR2 FYNNEI. After removal of 5 bases from V and 6 bases from J, the junction contained 6 bases not matched to a gene. The CDR3 sequence: CASSSGLAAFNEQFF. The CDR3 nucleotides are TGTGCCAGCAGTTCGGGACTAGCGGCTTTCAATGAGCAGTTCTTC.

The V gene is TRBV7-9, the J gene TRBJ1-1; tentative D call: TRBD1 (6 bases). V was trimmed by 5 bases and J by 1 base, leaving 11 bases between them. The germline CDR1 and CDR2 sequences are SEHNR and FQNEAQ (reference sequence). The CDR3 is 14 amino acids. The CDR3 spells CASSAGGQNTEAFF. The DNA of the CDR3 is TGTGCCAGCAGCGCCGGGGGACAGAACACTGAAGCTTTCTTT.

This clonotype was counted at least ten times. The chain combines TRBV7-9 with TRBJ1-3; D might be TRBD1 (5 bases). Trimming stripped 3 bases from V and 2 bases from J, with 14 bases between. Germline CDR1 is SEHNR and CDR2 is FQNEAQ (reference sequence). CDR3 size: 16 residues. The CDR3 region has the DNA TGTGCCAGCAGCTTGGGGGTGTCCGCGGCTGGAAACACCATATATTTT. Translation gives CASSLGVSAAGNTIYF.